This T cell receptor (beta chain) originates from a study of T cells in Graves' hyperthyroidism and ophthalmopathy. In this sample, this clonotype turned up many times. For Graves' hyperthyroidism to be stable, ophthalmopathy could not progress within 18 months. With a duration under 2 months, the hyperthyroidism was newly diagnosed in patients aged 18 to 65. The germline CDR1 and CDR2 sequences are ENHRY and SYGVKD. Trimming removed 7 bases at V and 4 bases at J, with 7 bases between. This CDR3 comprises 11 residues. RNA transcripts were the template for amplifying TCR beta CDR3 regions. Using the HTBI primer set, a first-round RT-PCR was run on the TCR CDR3. TCRdb called the multiplex PCR reads again in MiXCR, with one record for every CDR3 protein. The sample shows 750,000 to 900,000 distinct CDR3 sequences, 35% to 40% of them seen only once.

This chain joins TRBV10-3 and TRBJ1-1; D uncertain. The sample taken for sequencing was blood. The origin of this receptor is a young man with Graves' hyperthyroidism. Here the CDR3 DNA reads TGTGCCATCATGAGCAGCACTGAAGCTTTCTTT. It specifies CAIMSSTEAFF.